The 20 T cell receptor beta chains below were found in one sample sequenced in a study of identical twins. Each CDR3 protein is one row after TCRdb ran MiXCR on the 5' RACE reads. The profile covers around 530,000 distinct CDR3 sequences, with roughly 15% appearing a single time and 0.35% to 0.45% taken by the ten largest. These data also featured in a second study, about yellow fever vaccine responses in identical twins.

The sample taken for sequencing was CD4+ T cells sorted from blood. The receptors derive from a woman between 18 and 29 years old in good health.

This sequence joins TRBV5-1 and TRBJ1-1, with a possible D match to TRBD1 (6 bases). Trimming took 4 bases from V and 1 from J, leaving 14 bases between them. There are 15 residues in the CDR3. Germline values: CDR1 SGHRS, CDR2 YFSETQ. For the CDR3, the DNA is TGCGCCAGCAGCCCAACTCAGGGACAGAACACTGAAGCTTTCTTT. Translated: CASSPTQGQNTEAFF.

This chain joins TRBV5-1 and TRBJ2-7, with TRBD2 as a possible D gene (5 bases). V lost 0 bases, J lost 7 bases, and 14 bases lay in between. The CDR3 consists of 14 residues. Germline CDR1 is SGHRS and CDR2 is YFSETQ. The CDR3 here is CASSLGELTGEQYF. The DNA for the CDR3 is TGCGCCAGCAGCTTGGGAGAGCTGACGGGGGAGCAGTACTTC.

This clonotype was picked up one time. The chain links TRBV13 to TRBJ2-4; unclear D gene. The length of the CDR3 is 17 residues. Per the germline V gene, CDR1 is PRHDT and CDR2 is FYEKMQ (reference sequence). The ends were cut back, 1 base at V and 3 bases at J, with 16 bases in the middle. CDR3 coding DNA: TGTGCCAGCAGCTTAGTAGTGCGGTCGGGCGGCAAAAACATTCAGTACTTC. Its protein product is CASSLVVRSGGKNIQYF.

A few counts support this clonotype. The J gene is TRBJ2-3, the V gene TRBV12-3 or TRBV12-4; 11 positions agree with TRBD1. V shed 8 bases and J 7 bases; nucleotides not matched to a gene: 14. This CDR3 contains 16 residues. Here the CDR3 reads CASSYPGGQGENTQYF. For the CDR3, the DNA is TGTGCCAGCTCCTACCCCGGGGGACAGGGGGAGAATACGCAGTATTTT.

V is TRBV6-5 and J is TRBJ2-5, with TRBD1 matching over 7 bases. Germline V lookup: CDR1 MNHEY, CDR2 SVGAGI. Trimming took 0 bases from V and 4 from J; bases not matched to a gene: 8. The CDR3 is 16 amino acids. CDR3 nucleotide sequence: TGTGCCAGCAGTTACTCGGGACAGAATTTGGGAGAGACCCAGTACTTC. This sequence encodes CASSYSGQNLGETQYF.

In its sample, this clonotype was seen a few times. This sequence joins TRBV28 and TRBJ2-2; D gene ambiguous. With 7 bases removed from V and 5 bases from J, the gap between germline ends came to 8 bases. The CDR3 contains 12 residues. Per the germline V gene, CDR1 is MDHEN and CDR2 is SYDVKM. In DNA form, the CDR3 reads TGTGCCAGCACCCCGCGAACCGGGGAGCTGTTTTTT. Translation gives CASTPRTGELFF.

This clonotype was detected a few times. The chain is built from TRBV7-9 and TRBJ2-3, with TRBD1 identical over 9 bases. With 0 bases clipped from V and 4 bases from J, the junction kept 5 bases outside the gene matches. The V gene's germline CDR1 is SEHNR and CDR2 FQNEAQ (reference sequence). This CDR3 has 16 residues. The CDR3 reads CASSLAWDRAADTQYF. CDR3 DNA sequence: TGTGCCAGCAGCTTAGCGTGGGACAGGGCGGCAGATACGCAGTATTTT.

There are a few counts of this clonotype. This rearrangement joins TRBV7-2 to TRBJ1-1; D is possibly TRBD1 (5 bases). Germline V gene lookup returns CDR1 SGHTA and CDR2 FQGNSA. V was clipped by 1 base and J by 6 bases, with 15 bases between them. The CDR3 totals 15 residues. Here the CDR3 reads CASSLGGVRVAEAFF. Here the CDR3 DNA reads TGTGCCAGCAGCTTAGGAGGGGTGAGGGTTGCTGAAGCTTTCTTT.

CDR3 nucleotide sequence: TGTGCCACCAGTGATGCGGTCTCCTACGAGCAGTACTTC. Translation: CATSDAVSYEQYF. The chain has TRBV24-1 and TRBJ2-7, with D unclear. V was trimmed by 3 bases and J by 0 bases, leaving 5 bases between them. The CDR3 is made up of 13 amino acids. Germline CDR1 is KGHDR and CDR2 is SFDVKD.

In this sample, this clonotype turned up many times. This chain links TRBV5-1 with TRBJ2-5, with a tentative D call TRBD1 (6 bases). Germline CDR1 reads SGHRS; CDR2 reads YFSETQ. CDR3 length: 13 residues. V lost 4 bases, J lost 3 bases, and 10 bases lay in between. In nucleotides, the CDR3 is TGCGCCAGCAGCCCCGGACAGAAAGAGACCCAGTACTTC. This codes for CASSPGQKETQYF. Full variable domain (outside the CDR3, taken from reference TRBV5-1 and TRBJ2-5): KAGVTQTPRYLIKTRGQQVTLSCSPISGHRSVSWYQQTPGQGLQFLFEYFSETQRNKGNFPGRFSGRQFSNSRSEMNVSTLELGDSALYLCASSPGQKETQYFGPGTRLLVL.

This clonotype has a handful of counts. The chain uses TRBV7-2 and TRBJ2-2; tentatively, D is TRBD2 (6 bases). CDR1 and CDR2 from the germline V gene are SGHTA and FQGNSA. This CDR3 has 16 residues. The V end was cut by 5 bases, the J end by 1 base, with 14 bases between. The CDR3 DNA sequence: TGTGCCAGCAGCCAACGGGGGACTTTGAACACCGGGGAGCTGTTTTTT. It codes for CASSQRGTLNTGELFF.

V is TRBV29-1 and J is TRBJ2-5; no definite D call. V was trimmed by 4 bases and J by 5 bases, leaving 11 bases between them. Germline CDR1 is SQVTM and CDR2 is ANQGSEA. The CDR3 has 12 amino acids. The CDR3 sequence is CSVVVVSETQYF. The CDR3, as DNA: TGCAGCGTTGTGGTTGTTTCGGAGACCCAGTACTTC.

The genes are TRBV6-2 or TRBV6-3 and TRBJ2-4; TRBD2 aligns across 7 bases. Germline trimming cut 6 bases from V and 0 bases from J; bases unmatched to any gene: 8. Germline lookup yields CDR1 MNHEY and CDR2 SVGEGT. The CDR3 is 16 residues long. The DNA for the CDR3 is TGTGCCAGCAGCCAGGGAGGGGCCCAAGCCAAAAACATTCAGTACTTC. Protein sequence: CASSQGGAQAKNIQYF.

The chain carries TRBV12-3 or TRBV12-4 and TRBJ2-1, with TRBD1 matching over 7 bases. The CDR3 totals 16 residues. The trim removed 5 bases at V and 4 bases at J, leaving 11 bases unmatched. The CDR3 nucleotides are TGTGCCAGCAGTCCAAGATCAGACAGGGCATACAATGAGCAGTTCTTC. It codes for CASSPRSDRAYNEQFF.

V usage is TRBV6-2 or TRBV6-3 and J usage is TRBJ2-1; 9 nucleotides match TRBD2. Germline V gene sequence: CDR1 MNHEY, CDR2 SVGEGT. The V segment lost 10 bases and the J segment 2 bases; nucleotides outside the gene matches: 9. This CDR3 region has 15 residues. The CDR3 DNA is TGTGCCACTAAAAGACTAGCGGAGGCCTACAATGAGCAGTTCTTC. It yields the protein CATKRLAEAYNEQFF.

This clonotype was counted at least ten times. The J gene is TRBJ2-7, the V gene TRBV12-3 or TRBV12-4; D call uncertain. This CDR3 contains 11 residues. V lost 1 base and J lost 6, with 4 bases in between. CDR3 in amino acids: CASSLGGEQYF. Written as DNA, the CDR3 is TGTGCCAGCAGTTTAGGGGGCGAGCAGTACTTC.

In its sample, this clonotype was seen a few times. The CDR3 DNA reads as TGTGCCACCAGCAGAGGTGGCACGAGCACAGATACGCAGTATTTT. It translates to CATSRGGTSTDTQYF. The chain recombines TRBV15 with TRBJ2-3, with D hard to call. Trimming left V 1 base short and J 0 bases short, with 8 bases between. Germline CDR1 is LNHNV and CDR2 is YYDKDF (reference sequence). The CDR3 runs to 15 residues.

This chain joins TRBV12-3 or TRBV12-4 and TRBJ2-1; TRBD2 matches at 13 bases. This CDR3 comprises 15 residues. The V gene end was trimmed by 6 bases and the J gene end by 9 bases; junction bases not matched to a gene: 8. CDR3 in amino acids: CASRYTSGGAIEQFF. CDR3 sequence (DNA): TGTGCCAGCAGATACACTAGCGGGGGGGCCATTGAGCAGTTCTTC.

This clonotype was seen repeatedly, ten times or more. The chain uses TRBV5-1 and TRBJ2-1; 9 nucleotides agree with TRBD2. The CDR3 length is 18 residues. Germline CDR1 is SGHRS and CDR2 is YFSETQ. The trim removed 0 bases at V and 6 bases at J, leaving 13 bases unmatched. The CDR3 DNA reads TGCGCCAGCAGCTTGGCCGCTCAACTAGCGGGCAAGAGCAATGAGCAGTTCTTC. Residues: CASSLAAQLAGKSNEQFF. Looking up the rest from reference TRBV5-1 and TRBJ2-1 gives the full variable domain: KAGVTQTPRYLIKTRGQQVTLSCSPISGHRSVSWYQQTPGQGLQFLFEYFSETQRNKGNFPGRFSGRQFSNSRSEMNVSTLELGDSALYLCASSLAAQLAGKSNEQFFGPGTRLTVL.

This clonotype has more than one count but fewer than ten. The genes are TRBV2 and TRBJ2-2; 7 bases are a match to TRBD2. CDR1 is SNHLY, CDR2 FYNNEI, per germline. With V trimmed by 2 bases and J by 1 base, 4 bases remained unmatched. The CDR3 consists of 16 residues. CDR3 protein: CASSETSAVNTGELFF. CDR3 nucleotide sequence: TGTGCCAGCAGTGAAACTAGCGCGGTGAACACCGGGGAGCTGTTTTTT.